The 18 T cell receptor beta chains in this list originate from one sample, sequenced in a study of monozygotic twins with inflammatory bowel disease. TCRdb reprocessed the 5' RACE reads and stores each CDR3 protein as one record, lacking DNA. The sample has 80,000 or so distinct CDR3 sequences. Sequenced sample: blood. These receptors were collected from a human donor with ulcerative colitis or Crohn's disease, or a healthy co-twin of an affected twin (not recorded which).

This rearrangement joins TRBV5-4 to TRBJ2-3; the TCRdb D gene call, TRBD2, has no DNA to confirm it. The CDR3 runs to 14 residues. Per germline, CDR1 SGHNT and CDR2 YYREEE (reference sequence). CDR3: CASSPQRGADTQYF.

The J gene is TRBJ1-2, the V gene TRBV5-1. The CDR3 runs 14 residues. Germline V gene lookup returns CDR1 SGHRS and CDR2 YFSETQ. The CDR3 spells CASSLALGNYGYTF.

The chain carries TRBV29-1 and TRBJ1-4; without DNA, the TCRdb call of TRBD1 cannot be checked. Per the germline V gene, CDR1 is SQVTM and CDR2 is ANQGSEA. The CDR3 runs 13 residues. The CDR3 is CSATGGAGEKLFF.

This chain joins TRBV20-1 and TRBJ2-1. The CDR3 runs to 12 residues. CDR1 is DFQATT, CDR2 SNEGSKA, per germline (reference sequence). CDR3 sequence reads: CSGSRRLNEQFF.

The chain combines TRBV20-1 with TRBJ2-3; TCRdb's assignment of TRBD1 cannot be checked, as there is no DNA. The germline V gene has CDR1 DFQATT and CDR2 SNEGSKA (reference sequence). The CDR3 has 17 amino acids. The chain's CDR3 is CSARDAGTGGRSDTQYF.

The CDR3 loop reads CASSLGTGPWDTEAFF. The chain carries TRBV5-1 and TRBJ1-1; TCRdb outputs TRBD1, but without DNA this stays unchecked. Germline values: CDR1 SGHRS, CDR2 YFSETQ. The CDR3 length is 16 residues. Full variable domain (remainder filled in from reference TRBV5-1 and TRBJ1-1): KAGVTQTPRYLIKTRGQQVTLSCSPISGHRSVSWYQQTPGQGLQFLFEYFSETQRNKGNFPGRFSGRQFSNSRSEMNVSTLELGDSALYLCASSLGTGPWDTEAFFGQGTRLTVV.

This chain uses TRBV6-2 or TRBV6-3 with TRBJ1-2; the TRBD1 assignment by TCRdb is unverifiable without DNA. The CDR3 is made up of 17 amino acids. The germline V gene encodes CDR1 MNHEY and CDR2 SVGEGT. The CDR3 here is CASSLRDARGANYGYTF.

The chain carries TRBV9 and TRBJ2-7; lacking DNA, the TRBD2 call made by TCRdb goes unchecked. Germline CDR1 is SGDLS and CDR2 is YYNGEE. The CDR3 loop spans 15 amino acids. CDR3 in amino acids: CASSVEAGGGYEQYF.

The genes are TRBV2 and TRBJ1-2; TCRdb's assignment of TRBD1 cannot be checked, as there is no DNA. Germline V gene sequence: CDR1 SNHLY, CDR2 FYNNEI. The CDR3 covers 13 residues. CDR3 in amino acids: CASSERGPGYLPF.

V is TRBV2 and J is TRBJ2-4; TCRdb designates TRBD1, a call that cannot be tested without DNA. CDR3 length: 19 amino acids. Looked up from germline, CDR1 is SNHLY and CDR2 is FYNNEI. This chain's CDR3 is CASSEAARDAKLAKNIQYF.

The chain carries TRBV12-3 or TRBV12-4 and TRBJ1-3; without DNA, the TCRdb call of TRBD1 cannot be checked. This CDR3 has 14 residues. The CDR3 loop is CASRRTGVGNTIYF.

The rearrangement links TRBV5-1 to TRBJ2-4; TCRdb gives TRBD2 as the D gene, but with no DNA this cannot be confirmed. Germline CDR1 reads SGHRS; CDR2 reads YFSETQ. CDR3 size: 15 residues. The CDR3 sequence is CASSPAGGEGNIQYF.

This chain joins TRBV5-1 and TRBJ2-7. Germline CDR1 and CDR2: SGHRS and YFSETQ. This CDR3 comprises 14 residues. The CDR3 reads CASSLGTRSYEQYF.

This chain links TRBV20-1 with TRBJ2-2; TCRdb selects TRBD1, and the lack of DNA leaves this call unchecked. Germline-derived CDR1 and CDR2 are DFQATT and SNEGSKA (reference sequence). The CDR3 has 16 amino acids. CDR3: CSARNTSGGLTGELFF.

This sequence joins TRBV5-4 and TRBJ1-2. Per germline, CDR1 SGHNT and CDR2 YYREEE (reference sequence). CDR3 length: 15 residues. The CDR3: CASSFAAATNYGYTF.

The chain joins TRBV9 to TRBJ2-7; the D call of TRBD1 rests on TCRdb alone, since no DNA is present to check it. Looked up from germline, CDR1 is SGDLS and CDR2 is YYNGEE. This CDR3 is 14 amino acids long. CDR3 region: CASSFAGGASEQYF.

The chain recombines TRBV7-9 with TRBJ2-1. This CDR3 is built from 13 residues. The germline gives CDR1 SEHNR, CDR2 FQNEAQ (reference sequence). CDR3 residues: CASSFLTQNEQFF.

The chain joins TRBV20-1 to TRBJ2-7; checking the TCRdb D call of TRBD1 is not possible without DNA. This CDR3 is built from 15 residues. CDR1 is DFQATT, CDR2 SNEGSKA, per germline (reference sequence). CDR3: CSASPRRGLSYEQYF.